This TCR beta chain appears in the sequencing data of a study of CD8+ T cells in alopecia areata. Study findings and constraints: Mice showed clearer TCR sharing than patients did, a gap that was possibly HLA-related. There were also resident alphabeta T cells of normal skin sequenced in scalp samples.

Indicated treatment: oral pan-JAK inhibitor, 5-10 mg twice daily. This clone appeared once. Antigen specificity is unknown. RNA, once extracted, was reverse transcribed into cDNA for use as the sequencing template. The method was immunoSEQ multiplex PCR; TCRdb's version includes in-frame clones alone and lacks a portion of them. The table shows approximately 160,000 clones, with around three fifths occurring only once. The V gene's germline CDR1 is SQVTM and CDR2 ANQGSEA. Trimming removed 3 bases at V and 5 bases at J, with 10 bases between. This CDR3 is built from 12 residues. This chain connects TRBV29-1 to TRBJ2-5, with D possibly TRBD1 on 5 matching bases. The material sequenced was CD4+ T cells sorted from blood, taken at week 24, from a patient treated with tofacitinib. The source of this sequence is a human donor with alopecia areata. The CDR3 bases are TGCAGCGTTGATAGGGGTCGGGAGACCCAGTACTTC. Translation gives CSVDRGRETQYF.